Shown below are 30 T cell receptor beta chains from a single sample sequenced in a study of blood T cells in healthy people across ages. With a J-beta primer mix and a sample-barcoded 5' primer, a second PCR ran about 7 to 12 cycles. Each CDR3 protein gets one entry after TCRdb re-called the 5' RACE reads with MiXCR. The sample has about 1,400,000 distinct CDR3 sequences; approximately 59% are singletons. Material for sequencing was blood. These receptors all come from a man in his late teens or twenties in good health.

The chain has TRBV29-1 and TRBJ1-2; the D gene is possibly TRBD1 (5 bases). V dropped 4 bases and J dropped 6 bases, with 18 bases sitting between them. Germline V lookup: CDR1 SQVTM, CDR2 ANQGSEA. This CDR3 is built from 14 residues. CDR3 residues: CSVAIGSGANGYTF. In DNA form, the CDR3 reads TGCAGCGTTGCCATAGGCAGCGGGGCGAATGGCTACACCTTC.

The chain joins TRBV2 to TRBJ2-6; 7 bases map to TRBD1. The ends lost 8 bases at V and 2 bases at J; junction bases unmatched: 12. CDR1 is SNHLY and CDR2 is FYNNEI in the germline V gene. The CDR3 has 17 residues. The CDR3 loop is CASPSDRASTGANVLTF. CDR3 in DNA: TGTGCCAGCCCCTCCGACAGGGCGTCGACTGGGGCCAACGTCCTGACTTTC.

The CDR3 spells CASSPAIAYEQYF. The CDR3 DNA reads as TGTGCCAGCAGCCCAGCCATAGCCTACGAGCAGTACTTC. This chain uses TRBV7-2 with TRBJ2-7; D gene unclear. The V end lost 5 bases, the J end lost 2 bases, and 10 bases lay between the germline ends. In germline, CDR1 is SGHTA, CDR2 FQGNSA. The CDR3 length is 13 residues.

This chain links TRBV4-3 with TRBJ2-5; unclear D gene. CDR1 and CDR2 (germline): LGHNA, YSLEER. V was pared by 0 bases and J by 7 bases, with 12 bases between. This CDR3 is built from 14 residues. CDR3 amino acids: CASSQDRPSGTQYF. In DNA form, the CDR3 reads TGCGCCAGCAGCCAAGATCGGCCCTCCGGGACCCAGTACTTC.

V and J are TRBV25-1 and TRBJ1-5; the D is unclear. This CDR3 is 14 amino acids long. The V end was cut by 3 bases, the J end by 0 bases, with 6 bases between. The germline CDR1 and CDR2 sequences are MGHDK and SYGVNS. CDR3 sequence: CASSEWVSNQPQHF. The CDR3 DNA reads TGTGCCAGCAGTGAGTGGGTTAGCAATCAGCCCCAGCATTTT.

The chain uses TRBV29-1 and TRBJ2-1; D perhaps matches TRBD2 (6 bases). This CDR3 has 15 amino acids. Looked up from germline, CDR1 is SQVTM and CDR2 is ANQGSEA. The V and J ends lost 6 bases and 3 bases respectively, with 18 bases between them. CDR3 nucleotides: TGCAGCGTCGACGGGCGGGATAGGCTCTACAATGAGCAGTTCTTC. It is translated as CSVDGRDRLYNEQFF.

This clonotype was seen only a few times. This chain links TRBV29-1 with TRBJ2-5, with TRBD1 matching over 9 bases. The CDR3 totals 14 residues. Trimming at V came to 7 bases and at J to 11 bases, leaving 17 bases not matched to a gene. Germline CDR1 SQVTM, CDR2 ANQGSEA. The CDR3 here is CSATGTGHLNEQYF. CDR3 nucleotide sequence: TGCAGCGCCACCGGGACAGGGCATCTCAATGAGCAGTACTTC.

This clonotype has just one count. The chain recombines TRBV28 with TRBJ2-3; no reliable D call. Germline lookup yields CDR1 MDHEN and CDR2 SYDVKM. The CDR3 has 13 residues. The V end was cut by 5 bases, the J end by 8 bases, with 14 bases between. In DNA form, the CDR3 reads TGTGCCAGCAGTGCGCCCGAGTTAGGTACGCAGTATTTT. This sequence encodes CASSAPELGTQYF.

The rearrangement links TRBV15 to TRBJ2-7, with D perhaps matching TRBD2 (5 bases). This CDR3 contains 14 residues. Germline lookup yields CDR1 LNHNV and CDR2 YYDKDF (reference sequence). The ends were cut back, 1 base at V and 4 bases at J, with 11 bases in the middle. The CDR3 sequence: CATSRVTGGYEQYF. As DNA, the CDR3 is TGTGCCACCAGCAGAGTTACGGGCGGGTACGAGCAGTACTTC.

This clonotype came up a few times. The J gene is TRBJ2-7, the V gene TRBV27; D is perhaps TRBD2 (5 bases). Between the trimmed V and J ends, which lost 5 bases and 2 bases, there was a span of 19 bases. Per germline, CDR1 MNHEY and CDR2 SMNVEV (reference sequence). The CDR3 is made up of 16 amino acids. This CDR3 is CASSPGPGNSPYEQYF. The CDR3 region has the DNA TGTGCCAGCAGTCCGGGCCCCGGGAATTCGCCCTACGAGCAGTACTTC.

This sequence joins TRBV4-3 and TRBJ2-3; D possibly corresponds to TRBD1 (6 bases). Trimming removed 0 bases from V and 10 bases from J, with 8 bases in between. Germline V gene sequence: CDR1 LGHNA, CDR2 YSLEER. The CDR3 sequence is 12 residues long. The CDR3 reads CASSQDGQSQYF. The CDR3 DNA is TGCGCCAGCAGCCAAGATGGACAGTCGCAGTATTTT.

This rearrangement joins TRBV28 to TRBJ1-1; D gene ambiguous. V shed 5 bases and J shed 3 bases, with 19 bases lying between them. Germline V gives CDR1 MDHEN, CDR2 SYDVKM. The CDR3 loop spans 16 amino acids. The DNA of the CDR3 is TGTGCCAGCAGTCTGTCATCCGGGAGCTGGGACACTGAAGCTTTCTTT. This encodes CASSLSSGSWDTEAFF. Combining the CDR3 with reference TRBV28 and TRBJ1-1 gives the whole variable domain DVKVTQSSRYLVKRTGEKVFLECVQDMDHENMFWYRQDPGLGLRLIYFSYDVKMKEKGDIPEGYSVSREKKERFSLILESASTNQTSMYLCASSLSSGSWDTEAFFGQGTRLTVV.

V and J are TRBV3-1 and TRBJ2-3; 8 bases fit TRBD2. This CDR3 spans 15 amino acids. Germline assignment: CDR1 LGHDT and CDR2 YNNKEL (reference sequence). Germline trimming cut 4 bases from V and 6 bases from J; bases unmatched to any gene: 9. CDR3 region: CASSPNPTSGDTQYF. DNA of the CDR3: TGTGCCAGCAGCCCCAACCCTACTAGCGGCGATACGCAGTATTTT.

The V call is TRBV4-2, the J call TRBJ2-1, with 7 bases matching TRBD2. V dropped 4 bases and J dropped 3; count of bases not matched to a gene: 12. CDR3 length: 17 residues. CDR1 and CDR2 from the germline V gene are LGHNA and YNFKEQ. CDR3 nucleotide sequence: TGTGCCAGCAGCCCCCGATCCGCTAGCGGTAACTACAATGAGCAGTTCTTC. It translates to CASSPRSASGNYNEQFF.

The rearrangement links TRBV29-1 to TRBJ1-2; 8 bases match TRBD1. Per germline, CDR1 SQVTM and CDR2 ANQGSEA. Trimming removed 3 bases from V and 5 bases from J; junction bases left unmatched: 17. This CDR3 region has 17 residues. The CDR3 sequence is CSVEEWGRGPLQYGYTF. CDR3 sequence (DNA): TGCAGCGTTGAGGAGTGGGGCAGGGGGCCACTTCAGTATGGCTACACCTTC.

V usage is TRBV5-1 and J usage is TRBJ2-1; 7 bases agree with TRBD2. The CDR3 runs to 17 residues. CDR1 is SGHRS and CDR2 is YFSETQ in the germline V gene. After removal of 0 bases from V and 4 bases from J, the junction contained 10 bases not matched to a gene. The CDR3 reads CASSLGAGEGSYNEQFF. In DNA, the CDR3 is TGCGCCAGCAGCTTGGGGGCGGGGGAAGGTAGTTACAATGAGCAGTTCTTC.

This rearrangement joins TRBV27 to TRBJ2-5, with TRBD2 as a possible D gene (6 bases). V was clipped by 5 bases and J by 11 bases, with 15 bases between them. Germline V CDR1 and CDR2: MNHEY, SMNVEV (reference sequence). This CDR3 has 12 residues. The CDR3 sequence: CASSPLGGGQYF. CDR3 nucleotides: TGTGCCAGCAGTCCCTTGGGGGGTGGGCAGTACTTC.

This clonotype was found a few times. V is TRBV7-9 and J is TRBJ2-7; D gene ambiguous. Germline V gene data show CDR1 as SEHNR and CDR2 as FQNEAQ (reference sequence). The CDR3 sequence is 14 residues long. V was cut by 5 bases and J by 2 bases, with 13 bases left in between. CDR3 in DNA: TGTGCCAGCAGCGCCGTGGTTCGCCCCTACGAGCAGTACTTC. Protein: CASSAVVRPYEQYF.

This clonotype was seen only once. The J gene is TRBJ2-3, the V gene TRBV7-2; 8 bases align to TRBD2. The V and J ends lost 1 base and 6 bases, in that order; junction bases with no gene match: 6. Germline-derived CDR1 and CDR2 are SGHTA and FQGNSA. CDR3 size: 15 residues. CDR3 sequence: CASSLVIQRGDTQYF. The CDR3 DNA follows: TGTGCCAGCAGCTTAGTGATCCAGCGGGGGGATACGCAGTATTTT.

This clonotype was recorded a few times. This chain connects TRBV25-1 to TRBJ2-7, with D possibly TRBD1 on 5 matching bases. This CDR3 has 12 residues. Germline V gene data show CDR1 as MGHDK and CDR2 as SYGVNS. V dropped 8 bases and J dropped 0 bases, with 8 bases sitting between them. CDR3 DNA: TGTGCCAGCTTGGACAACTCCTACGAGCAGTACTTC. Amino acids: CASLDNSYEQYF.

This chain connects TRBV6-1 to TRBJ2-7; 10 bases map to TRBD1. The germline V gene encodes CDR1 MNHNS and CDR2 SASEGT. V gave up 6 bases and J gave up 4 bases; unmatched junction bases: 9. CDR3 length: 15 residues. DNA for the CDR3: TGTGCCAGCAGCAACCCGGGACAGGGGTCGTACGAGCAGTACTTC. Amino acid sequence: CASSNPGQGSYEQYF.

This clonotype was detected a few times. The J gene is TRBJ1-6, the V gene TRBV27; 9 nucleotides match TRBD1. Germline CDR1 MNHEY, CDR2 SMNVEV (reference sequence). V shed 7 bases and J 14 bases; nucleotides not matched to a gene: 12. The CDR3 covers 14 residues. The CDR3 loop is CASTRQGEWETLHF. For the CDR3, the DNA is TGTGCCAGCACCCGACAGGGGGAATGGGAGACCCTCCACTTT.

The chain has TRBV7-9 and TRBJ1-4; perhaps TRBD1 as D (5 bases). The germline gives CDR1 SEHNR, CDR2 FQNEAQ (reference sequence). V was pared by 1 base and J by 13 bases, with 22 bases between. The CDR3 runs to 16 residues. CDR3 in amino acids: CASSLGSPGTLGGLFF. CDR3 DNA: TGTGCCAGCAGCTTAGGGTCCCCCGGGACCCTGGGTGGACTGTTTTTT.

The table lists this clonotype with a few counts. The J gene is TRBJ1-6, the V gene TRBV9; 8 bases align to TRBD1. Germline CDR1 and CDR2: SGDLS and YYNGEE. V dropped 7 bases and J dropped 7; count of bases not matched to a gene: 7. The CDR3 contains 14 residues. CDR3 residues: CASSRDRSNSPLHF. The CDR3 nucleotides read TGTGCCAGCTCCCGGGACAGGAGCAATTCACCCCTCCACTTT.

CDR3 region: CASSDPGLATDTQYF. The CDR3 coding sequence is TGTGCCAGCAGTGACCCGGGACTAGCGACAGATACGCAGTATTTT. The chain has TRBV6-2 or TRBV6-3 and TRBJ2-3; TRBD2 agrees at 10 bases. From germline, CDR1 is MNHEY and CDR2 SVGEGT. This CDR3 is built from 15 residues. The J segment lost 3 bases and the V segment lost 5 bases, leaving 5 bases of the junction unmatched.

This clonotype has only a few counts. The genes are TRBV13 and TRBJ1-4; D call uncertain. Germline values: CDR1 PRHDT, CDR2 FYEKMQ (reference sequence). V was shortened by 1 base and J by 6 bases, with 3 bases between the two germline ends. The CDR3 runs to 12 residues. The chain's CDR3 is CASSLVDEKLFF. DNA of the CDR3: TGTGCCAGCAGCTTAGTTGATGAAAAACTGTTTTTT.

This clonotype was found a few times. The chain combines TRBV3-1 with TRBJ2-7; D is ambiguous. Trimming pared 0 bases from V and 5 bases from J, leaving 8 bases between. Germline CDR1 and CDR2: LGHDT and YNNKEL (reference sequence). The CDR3 is 13 amino acids. DNA for the CDR3: TGTGCCAGCAGCCAAGATCTTATCGACGAGCAGTACTTC. It yields the protein CASSQDLIDEQYF.

The chain employs TRBV7-2 and TRBJ2-5, with a weak D call TRBD2 (5 bases). The end of the DNA aligns better with TRBJ2-7, so the J call may be wrong. CDR1 and CDR2 (germline): SGHTA, FQGNSA. This CDR3 spans 14 amino acids. CDR3 in amino acids: CASTVDSGSYEQYF. In DNA, the CDR3 is TGTGCCAGCACCGTGGACTCCGGGTCCTACGAGCAGTACTTC.

This clonotype was seen once. The chain employs TRBV20-1 and TRBJ2-2; the D is unclear. The CDR3 extends over 15 amino acids. Trimming left V 5 bases short and J 0 bases short, with 13 bases between. CDR1 is DFQATT and CDR2 is SNEGSKA in the germline V gene (reference sequence). The CDR3: CSAERLHANTGELFF. CDR3 bases: TGCAGTGCTGAGCGCCTTCACGCGAACACCGGGGAGCTGTTTTTT.

The chain combines TRBV4-3 with TRBJ2-3; 11 nucleotides align to TRBD2. This CDR3 spans 16 amino acids. CDR1 and CDR2 from the germline V gene are LGHNA and YSLEER. Trimming at V came to 1 base and at J to 5 bases, leaving 5 bases not matched to a gene. The CDR3 region has the DNA TGCGCCAGCAGCCAAGTTACTAGCGGGGGTTTAGATACGCAGTATTTT. It yields the protein CASSQVTSGGLDTQYF.